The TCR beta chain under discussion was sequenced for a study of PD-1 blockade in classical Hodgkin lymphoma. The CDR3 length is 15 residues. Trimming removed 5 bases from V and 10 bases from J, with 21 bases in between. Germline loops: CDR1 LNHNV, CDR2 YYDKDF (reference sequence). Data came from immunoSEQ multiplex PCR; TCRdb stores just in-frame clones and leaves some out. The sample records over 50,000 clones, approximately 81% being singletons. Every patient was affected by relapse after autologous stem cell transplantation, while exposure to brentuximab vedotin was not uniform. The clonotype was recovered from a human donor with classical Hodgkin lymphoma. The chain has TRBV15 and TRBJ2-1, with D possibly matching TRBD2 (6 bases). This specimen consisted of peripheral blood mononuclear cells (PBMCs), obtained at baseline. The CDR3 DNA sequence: TGTGCCACCAGCCCCGCGGGAACTCCCCGGGTCGAGCAGTTCTTC. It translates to CATSPAGTPRVEQFF.